This is a list of T cell receptor beta chains from one sample in a study of blood T cell repertoires in COVID-19. Repertoires were generated with immunoSEQ multiplex PCR, while TCRdb's copy carries only in-frame clones and drops some. This table has under 250,000 clones, 86% appearing once. What was sequenced was peripheral blood. The source is a man aged 50-60 years with COVID-19, enrolled during active disease. The CDR3 runs from the conserved cysteine through the conserved F or W. The D gene is left open where the match is weak. Clone size is given for some rows only: seen once, a few or many times, or a class if the clone is expanded.

size,D,J,V,DNA,CDR3
NA,NA,TRBJ2-7,TRBV6-5,TGTGCCAGCAGTACAGGTCCCTACGAGCAGTACTTC,CASSTGPYEQYF
few,TRBD1,TRBJ1-5,TRBV28,TGTGCCAGCAAAGGGACAGGCTTCAATCAGCCCCAGCATTTT,CASKGTGFNQPQHF
once,TRBD1,TRBJ2-1,TRBV27,TGTGCCAGCAGTACCGGGACAGGGTTCTACAATGAGCAGTTCTTC,CASSTGTGFYNEQFF
NA,TRBD2,TRBJ2-3,TRBV7-2,TGTGCCAGCAGCTTAAGCACTAGCGGGGGGGCAACCACAGATACGCAGTATTTT,CASSLSTSGGATTDTQYF
once,TRBD2,TRBJ2-1,TRBV4-1,TGCGCCAGCAGCCAAGATTCCGGGACTAGCGACAATGAGCAGTTCTTC,CASSQDSGTSDNEQFF
few,NA,TRBJ2-5,TRBV19,TGTGCCAGTAGTATTGGAGCAAAAGAGACCCAGTACTTC,CASSIGAKETQYF
NA,TRBD1,TRBJ1-4,TRBV30,TGTGCCTGGAGTGTGGGACAGGGGGCTAATGAAAAACTGTTTTTT,CAWSVGQGANEKLFF
NA,TRBD2,TRBJ2-1,TRBV10-3,TGTGCCATCAGTGAGAGGAGTGGTGGACTAGCGGGAGTTTCCGGTGAGCAGTTCTTC,CAISERSGGLAGVSGEQFF
NA,NA,TRBJ2-2,TRBV12-3/TRBV12-4,TGTGCCAGCAGAAAACAAGACACCGGGGAGCTGTTTTTT,CASRKQDTGELFF
few,NA,TRBJ1-6,TRBV27,TGTGCCAGCAAAGGGCAGGGGAGCTCCTATAATTCACCCCTCCACTTT,CASKGQGSSYNSPLHF
few,NA,TRBJ1-5,TRBV19,TGTGCCAGCCGGGGGGTAGGGACAAGCAATCAGCCCCAGCATTTT,CASRGVGTSNQPQHF
NA,NA,TRBJ2-5,TRBV19,TGTGCCAGCACGGCCTCAAGGGGGGAGACCCAGTACTTC,CASTASRGETQYF
NA,TRBD1,TRBJ2-1,TRBV3-1/TRBV3-2,TGTGCCAGCAGCCAGACCGGGACAGGGTACAATGAGCAGTTCTTC,CASSQTGTGYNEQFF
NA,TRBD1,TRBJ2-7,TRBV7-2,TGTGCCAGCAGCAAGGGGGCCAGGAACTACGAGCAGTACTTC,CASSKGARNYEQYF
NA,TRBD2,TRBJ2-1,TRBV9,TGTGCCAGCAGCGTAGTGACTAGCGGGCTGCCGCAGTTCTTC,CASSVVTSGLPQFF
NA,TRBD1,TRBJ1-2,TRBV28,TGTGCCAGCAGTTACGACCCCGGGACAGCTAACTATGGCTACACCTTC,CASSYDPGTANYGYTF
NA,TRBD2,TRBJ2-1,TRBV18,TGTGCCAGCTCACCCCCTAGCGGGAGGGAAGGCGATGAGCAGTTCTTC,CASSPPSGREGDEQFF
NA,TRBD1,TRBJ2-1,TRBV15,TGTGCCACCAGCAGAGCGGGACAGGGGAGCAATGAGCAGTTCTTC,CATSRAGQGSNEQFF
once,NA,TRBJ2-7,TRBV10-2,TGCGCCAGCAGTGAGCCCCCTCAGCCGGGTTGGAGTATCGAGCAGTACTTC,CASSEPPQPGWSIEQYF
once,NA,TRBJ2-7,TRBV29-1,TGCAGCGTTCAGGAGACTACCTACGAGCAGTACTTC,CSVQETTYEQYF
NA,TRBD2,TRBJ2-3,TRBV13,TGTGCCAGCAGCGCGACTAGCGGTGGACGGGGAGTTACGCAGTATTTT,CASSATSGGRGVTQYF
NA,NA,TRBJ1-1,TRBV7-9,TGTGCCAGCAGCCCCGGCAGGGGAAGGTTGTCTGAAGCTTTCTTT,CASSPGRGRLSEAFF
once,TRBD2,TRBJ2-3,TRBV9,TGTGCCAGCAGCGTAGCAAGCGGGGGCATCACAGATACGCAGTATTTT,CASSVASGGITDTQYF
NA,NA,TRBJ2-7,TRBV7-2,TGTGCCAGCAGCTCGGGACAGCGGGGGTACGAGCAGTACTTC,CASSSGQRGYEQYF
few,NA,TRBJ2-1,TRBV5-4,TGTGCCAGCAGCTTGCGGTTAGCGACCTCCTACAATGAGCAGTTCTTC,CASSLRLATSYNEQFF
NA,NA,TRBJ1-1,TRBV19,TGTGCCAGTAGTATGTATGGCAGGGGAAACACTGAAGCTTTCTTT,CASSMYGRGNTEAFF
NA,TRBD1,TRBJ1-2,TRBV19,TGTGCCAGTAGTATAGATACCGGGACAGGGGGCAATTATGGCTACACCTTC,CASSIDTGTGGNYGYTF
NA,NA,TRBJ1-1,TRBV6-6,TGTGCCAGCAGTCGAGCCGGGACACAACGAAGTGGGACTGAAGCTTTCTTT,CASSRAGTQRSGTEAFF
NA,NA,TRBJ1-2,TRBV6-2/TRBV6-3,TGTGCCAGCAGTTACGACAGAAACTATGGCTACACCTTC,CASSYDRNYGYTF
NA,TRBD2,TRBJ2-5,TRBV6-5,TGTGCCAGCAGTTCCTGGACTAGCGGGGGGGCTGAGACCCAGTACTTC,CASSSWTSGGAETQYF
few,NA,TRBJ1-5,TRBV19,TGTGCCAGCGGGGGGGCTTATCAGCCCCAGCATTTT,CASGGAYQPQHF
NA,TRBD1,TRBJ1-1,TRBV6-2/TRBV6-3,TGTGCCAGCAGTCGGGACAGGGTGAACACTGAAGCTTTCTTT,CASSRDRVNTEAFF
NA,TRBD1,TRBJ1-6,TRBV10-3,TGTGCCATCAGTGAGTCCGGACAGGGGGCTAGTAATTCACCCCTCCACTTT,CAISESGQGASNSPLHF
NA,TRBD1,TRBJ2-7,TRBV7-9,TGTGCCAGCAGCCCGGACAGGATCTTCTCCTACGAGCAGTACTTC,CASSPDRIFSYEQYF
NA,NA,TRBJ1-1,TRBV4-2,TGTGCCAGCAGCCCAGGGATTGGCACTGAAGCTTTCTTT,CASSPGIGTEAFF
once,NA,TRBJ2-5,TRBV6-5,TGTGCCAGCAGTTACCTACAGGGGGGGGAGACCCAGTACTTC,CASSYLQGGETQYF
few,NA,TRBJ2-7,TRBV6-1,TGTGCCAGCAGTGAAGCGCAGTGGCAGTCCTACGAGCAGTACTTC,CASSEAQWQSYEQYF
NA,NA,TRBJ2-5,TRBV4-1,TGCGCCAGCAGCCAGGGGGCTGGCGAGACCCAGTACTTC,CASSQGAGETQYF
NA,NA,TRBJ1-5,TRBV6-5,TGTGCCAGTGCAGGGCCCTATAGCAATCAGCCCCAGCATTTT,CASAGPYSNQPQHF
NA,NA,TRBJ1-4,TRBV7-8,TGTGCCAGCAGCAGGTCCTTAAAGGAGGGAAAACTGTTTTTT,CASSRSLKEGKLFF